This TCR beta chain was identified in a study of Ad26.COV2.S vaccination and SARS-CoV-2 variants. TCRdb's table, derived via immunoSEQ multiplex PCR, lists solely in-frame clones and lacks some. The sample lists about 350,000 clones, about 88% occurring once. As for treatment: about 20 received Ad26.COV2.S at low or high dose, single or two shots; about 5 received placebo; per-sample allocation not given. All samples were drawn on day 63, counting from the first vaccine or placebo injection. A note on this clone: The junction does not match germline at one end; this may be a read error.

Germline-derived CDR1 and CDR2 are SSHAT and FNYEAQ (reference sequence). The CDR3 totals 14 residues. The rearrangement links TRBV7-7 to TRBJ2-5, with D perhaps TRBD2 (5 bases). This sequence originates from a person aged 18-60 years who received the Ad26.COV2.S COVID-19 vaccine or a placebo. Sequencing was performed on peripheral blood, taken in a trial of Ad26.COV2.S vaccine versus placebo. CDR3 DNA sequence: TGTGCTAGCAGCTTAGGAGGAGGTCAAGAGACCCAGTACTTC. It yields the protein CASSLGGGQETQYF.